Sequencing of this TCR beta chain was carried out in a study of CD8+ T cells in alopecia areata (dated by TCRdb to the late 2010s). With respect to the entire study: The study used high-throughput TCRbeta sequencing to examine T cell clonal expansion in alopecia areata, in both the C3H/HeJ mouse model and human patients. Amplification of TCRbeta CDR3 regions was done by immunoSEQ multiplex PCR using 35 Vbeta forward primers and 13 Jbeta reverse primers. Human TCRbeta sequencing covered scalp tissue and sorted CD4+ and CD8+ peripheral blood T cells from patchy and totalis/universalis alopecia areata patients and healthy controls. Scalp clonality was compared among normal scalp (n=4), patchy alopecia areata scalp (n=8), and alopecia totalis/universalis scalp (n=8). RNA was obtained with the PAXgene miRNA kit for fixed scalp, the miRNeasy kit for PBMCs, and the RNeasy kit for mouse skin.

Lesional scalp punch biopsies and peripheral blood were collected from alopecia areata patients. PBMCs were separated by density centrifugation and stained for CD3, CD4 and CD8, after which CD4+ and CD8+ T cells were sorted on a FACSAria. As part of a multicenter biomarker study, untreated alopecia areata patients were recruited. For a few biomarker-study patients, blood CD8+ T cells were further sorted into NKG2D-low and NKG2D-high fractions. Compared with germline, V lacks 5 bases and J lacks 7 bases; bases without a gene match: 8. Reading from cysteine to phenylalanine, the CDR3 counts 14 amino acids. The sequence is cut down to CDR3 DNA, 42 bases in frame from base 1. For CDR1 and CDR2, the germline V gene lists SGHTA and FQGNSA. General findings and caveats noted by the study authors: Compared with normal scalp, lesional scalp, particularly in alopecia totalis/universalis, had higher clonality and more expanded CD8+ clones, which suggests antigenic drive. Unlike mouse skin, where gammadelta T cells dominate, normal human skin contains resident alphabeta T cells that get sequenced too, which complicates analysis of the scalp TCR repertoire. Shared TCR sequences between patients were less evident than in mice, which may be partly attributable to HLA diversity in the patient population.

Libraries were constructed by the immunoSEQ multiplex PCR assay. For TCR sequencing, RNA was extracted from every sample and reverse transcribed into cDNA to serve as template. First-strand cDNA was synthesized with SuperScript III using a 2:1 mix of oligo-dT and random hexamers. A synthetic immune receptor repertoire was used to assess amplification bias, and residual bias was removed computationally. The authors processed their data as follows. Raw reads were preprocessed for error removal, and CDR3 was defined according to IMGT conventions as running from the conserved cysteine to phenylalanine. Clonality was computed by normalizing Shannon entropy by log2 of the number of productive unique TCRs and subtracting the result from 1. Whether each scalp clone was CD4 or CD8 was inferred by checking scalp TCRbeta sequences against the CD4 and CD8 repertoires from sorted blood. The immuneACCESS repertoire file appears here via TCRdb, limited to in-frame rearrangements. These files lack a portion of the clones; in checked studies, under half of the deficit traces to unresolved V genes, and the cause of the others is not known. That table gives V, J and clone size, and the DNA gave D and trimming. This sample gives approximately 30,000 clones in total; 62% of them show up just once. The ten most abundant clones make up more than 15% of the sample.

Details on this clone: Its antigen is still unknown. Per-base quality was not reported, and no clone a single base away is much larger than it.

The sequence joins TRBV7-2 to TRBJ1-2; TRBD1 aligns with 9 central bases. The receptor's source is a human donor with alopecia areata. The sample consisted of NKG2D-high CD8+ T cells sorted from blood. The sample's cell subset or site label, in plain terms: sorted CD8+ NKG2D-high blood T cells. The DNA is TGTGCCAGCAGCACACAGGGGGCCGGGCGTGGCTACACCTTC. This translates into CASSTQGAGRGYTF. When the CDR3 is completed using the reference TRBV7-2 and TRBJ1-2 genes on either side, the full variable domain is GAGVSQSPSNKVTEKGKDVELRCDPISGHTALYWYRQSLGQGLEFLIYFQGNSAPDKSGLPSDRFSAERTGGSVSTLTIQRTQQEDSAVYLCASSTQGAGRGYTFGSGTRLTVV.